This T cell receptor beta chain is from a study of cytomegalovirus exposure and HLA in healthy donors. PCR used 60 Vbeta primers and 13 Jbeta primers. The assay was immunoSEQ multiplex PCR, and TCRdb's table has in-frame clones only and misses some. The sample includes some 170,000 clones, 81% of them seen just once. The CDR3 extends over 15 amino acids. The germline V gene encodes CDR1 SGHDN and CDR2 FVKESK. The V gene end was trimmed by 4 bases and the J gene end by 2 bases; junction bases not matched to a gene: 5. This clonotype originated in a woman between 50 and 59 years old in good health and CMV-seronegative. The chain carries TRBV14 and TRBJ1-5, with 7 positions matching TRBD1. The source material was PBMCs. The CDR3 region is CASSLTGYGNQPQHF. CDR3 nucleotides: TGTGCCAGCAGCCTGACAGGGTACGGCAATCAGCCCCAGCATTTT.